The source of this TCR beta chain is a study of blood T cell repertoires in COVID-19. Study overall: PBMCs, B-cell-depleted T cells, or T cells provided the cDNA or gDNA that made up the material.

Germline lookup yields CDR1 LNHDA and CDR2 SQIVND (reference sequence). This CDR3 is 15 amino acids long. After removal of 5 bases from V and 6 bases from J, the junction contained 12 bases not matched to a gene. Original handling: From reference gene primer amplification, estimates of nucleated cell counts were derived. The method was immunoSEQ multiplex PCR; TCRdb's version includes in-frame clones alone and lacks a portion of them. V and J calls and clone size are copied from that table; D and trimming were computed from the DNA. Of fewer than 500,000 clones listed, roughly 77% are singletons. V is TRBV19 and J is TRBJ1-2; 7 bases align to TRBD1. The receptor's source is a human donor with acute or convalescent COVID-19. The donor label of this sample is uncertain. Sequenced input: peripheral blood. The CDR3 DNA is TGTGCCAGTAGTCCACAGGGGTCCCCTATCAATGGCTACACCTTC. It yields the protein CASSPQGSPINGYTF.